This T cell receptor beta chain comes out of a study of T cell responses to AZD1222 COVID-19 vaccine. Clones were sequenced by immunoSEQ multiplex PCR, and TCRdb holds only the in-frame ones, with some missing. This table has 110,000 or so clones, approximately 90% appearing once. Overall study findings and caveats: CD4 TCRs associated with vaccination spanned spike, dominating at 160-218 and 743-854. The donors showed a predominance of white British ancestry and of females, with possible underestimation of clonal diversity. Within unmutated variant regions lay the reported targets of nearly half of spike-specific TCRs. In all cases, repertoires were sampled only after the peak T cell response.

This CDR3 contains 15 residues. Trimming shortened V by 6 bases and J by 4 bases, and 16 bases separated the two germline ends. Germline V lookup: CDR1 ENHRY, CDR2 SYGVKD. In regard to this clone: Its specificity is not known.

The clonotype was recovered from an adult in good health. V usage is TRBV10-3 and J usage is TRBJ1-5, with D possibly matching TRBD1 (5 bases). The sample in question was peripheral blood, obtained on day 0 of AZD1222 vaccination. CDR3 coding DNA: TGTGCCATCAGAGCTGCGGGGGAGGAGAATCAGCCCCAGCATTTT. Its translation is CAIRAAGEENQPQHF.